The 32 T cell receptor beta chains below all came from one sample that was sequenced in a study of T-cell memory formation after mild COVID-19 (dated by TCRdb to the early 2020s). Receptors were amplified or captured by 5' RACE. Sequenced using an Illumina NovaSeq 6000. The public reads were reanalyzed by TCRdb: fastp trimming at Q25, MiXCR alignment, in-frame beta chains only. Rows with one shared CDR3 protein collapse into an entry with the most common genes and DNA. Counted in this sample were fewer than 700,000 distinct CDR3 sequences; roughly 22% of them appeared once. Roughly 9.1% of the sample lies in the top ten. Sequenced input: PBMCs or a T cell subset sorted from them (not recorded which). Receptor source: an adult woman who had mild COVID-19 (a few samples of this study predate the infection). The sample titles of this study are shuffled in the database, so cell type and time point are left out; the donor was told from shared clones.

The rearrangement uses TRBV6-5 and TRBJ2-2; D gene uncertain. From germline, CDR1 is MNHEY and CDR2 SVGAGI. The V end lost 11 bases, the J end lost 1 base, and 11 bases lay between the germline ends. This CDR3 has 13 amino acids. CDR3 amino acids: CAALGQNTGELFF. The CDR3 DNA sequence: TGTGCCGCCCTTGGGCAGAACACCGGGGAGCTGTTTTTT.

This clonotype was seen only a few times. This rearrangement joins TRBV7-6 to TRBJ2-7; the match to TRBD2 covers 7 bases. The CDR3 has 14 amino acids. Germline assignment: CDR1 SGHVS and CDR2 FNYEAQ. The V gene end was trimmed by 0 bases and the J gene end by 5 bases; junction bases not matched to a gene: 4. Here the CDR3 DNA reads TGTGCCAGCAGCTTAGCGGGAGGGAGGCACGAGCAGTACTTC. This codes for CASSLAGGRHEQYF.

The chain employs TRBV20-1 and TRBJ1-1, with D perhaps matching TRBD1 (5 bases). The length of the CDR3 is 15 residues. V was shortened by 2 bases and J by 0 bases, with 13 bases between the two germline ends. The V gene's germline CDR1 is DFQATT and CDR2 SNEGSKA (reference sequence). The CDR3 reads CSARRAGSLNTEAFF. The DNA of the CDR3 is TGCAGTGCTAGAAGGGCAGGGTCTTTGAACACTGAAGCTTTCTTT.

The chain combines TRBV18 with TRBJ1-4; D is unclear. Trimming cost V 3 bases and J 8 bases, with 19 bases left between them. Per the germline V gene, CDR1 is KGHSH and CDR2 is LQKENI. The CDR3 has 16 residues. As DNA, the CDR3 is TGTGCCAGCTCACCGACGGGAGCCACCGTCAGGGAAAAACTGTTTTTT. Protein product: CASSPTGATVREKLFF.

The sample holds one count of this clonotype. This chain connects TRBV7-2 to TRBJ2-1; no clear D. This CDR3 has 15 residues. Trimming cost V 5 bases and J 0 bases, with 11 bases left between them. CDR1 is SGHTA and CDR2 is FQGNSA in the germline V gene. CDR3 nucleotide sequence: TGTGCCAGCAGCGCGACACATAGCTCCTACAATGAGCAGTTCTTC. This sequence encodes CASSATHSSYNEQFF.

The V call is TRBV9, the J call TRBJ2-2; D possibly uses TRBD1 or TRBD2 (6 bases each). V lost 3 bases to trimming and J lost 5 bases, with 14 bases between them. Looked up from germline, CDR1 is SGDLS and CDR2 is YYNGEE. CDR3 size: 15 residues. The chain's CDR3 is CASSGEQGGTGELFF. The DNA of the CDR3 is TGTGCCAGCAGCGGAGAACAGGGAGGAACCGGGGAGCTGTTTTTT.

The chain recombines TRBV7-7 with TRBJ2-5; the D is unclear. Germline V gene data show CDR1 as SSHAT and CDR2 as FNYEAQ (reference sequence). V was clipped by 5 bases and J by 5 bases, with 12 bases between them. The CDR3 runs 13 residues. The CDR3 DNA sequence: TGTGCCAGCAGCCTTGACCTGTGGGAGACCCAGTACTTC. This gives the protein CASSLDLWETQYF.

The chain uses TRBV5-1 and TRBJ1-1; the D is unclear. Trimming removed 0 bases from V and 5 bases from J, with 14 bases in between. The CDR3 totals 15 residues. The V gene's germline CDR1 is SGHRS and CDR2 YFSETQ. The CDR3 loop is CASSLAGKAETEAFF. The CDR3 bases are TGCGCCAGCAGCTTGGCGGGGAAGGCTGAAACTGAAGCTTTCTTT.

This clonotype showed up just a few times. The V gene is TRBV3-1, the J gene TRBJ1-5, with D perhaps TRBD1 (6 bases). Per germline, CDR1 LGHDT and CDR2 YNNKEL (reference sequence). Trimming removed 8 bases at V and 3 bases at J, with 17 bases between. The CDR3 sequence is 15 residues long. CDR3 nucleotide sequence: TGTGCCAGCCCGCGCCCTACAGGGAACAATCAGCCCCAGCATTTT. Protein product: CASPRPTGNNQPQHF.

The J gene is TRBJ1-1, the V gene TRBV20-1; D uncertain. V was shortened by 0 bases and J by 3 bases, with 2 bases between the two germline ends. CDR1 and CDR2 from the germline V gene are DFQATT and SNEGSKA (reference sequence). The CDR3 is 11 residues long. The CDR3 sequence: CSAREYTEAFF. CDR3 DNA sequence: TGCAGTGCTAGAGAATACACTGAAGCTTTCTTT.

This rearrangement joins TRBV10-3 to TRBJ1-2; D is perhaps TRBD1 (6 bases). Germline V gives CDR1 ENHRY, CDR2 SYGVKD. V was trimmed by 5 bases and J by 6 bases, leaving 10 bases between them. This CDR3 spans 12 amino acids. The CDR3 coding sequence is TGTGCCATCAGTTGGGGGCAGAATGGCTACACCTTC. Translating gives CAISWGQNGYTF.

CDR3 nucleotide sequence: TGCAGTGCTAGAGACCCGGGAGGACTAGCGGTTTACCAAGAGACCCAGTACTTC. It yields the protein CSARDPGGLAVYQETQYF. The chain is built from TRBV20-1 and TRBJ2-5, with 10 positions matching TRBD2. The junction had 10 bases not matched to a gene; V was cut back by 0 bases and J by 0 bases. Germline lookup yields CDR1 DFQATT and CDR2 SNEGSKA (reference sequence). This CDR3 contains 18 residues.

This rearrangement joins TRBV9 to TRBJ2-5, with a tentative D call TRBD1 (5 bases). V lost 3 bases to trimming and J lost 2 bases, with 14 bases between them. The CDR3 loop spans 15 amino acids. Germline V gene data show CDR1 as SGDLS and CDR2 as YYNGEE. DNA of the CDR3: TGTGCCAGCAGCGAGGGGTCCGGGTTACAAGAGACCCAGTACTTC. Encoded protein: CASSEGSGLQETQYF.

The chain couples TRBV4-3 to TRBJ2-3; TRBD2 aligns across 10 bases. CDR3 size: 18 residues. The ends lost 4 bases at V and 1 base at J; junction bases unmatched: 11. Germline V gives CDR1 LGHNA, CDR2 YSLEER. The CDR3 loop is CASSPGLAGDVGTDTQYF. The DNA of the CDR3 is TGCGCCAGCAGCCCCGGGCTAGCGGGAGATGTCGGCACAGATACGCAGTATTTT.

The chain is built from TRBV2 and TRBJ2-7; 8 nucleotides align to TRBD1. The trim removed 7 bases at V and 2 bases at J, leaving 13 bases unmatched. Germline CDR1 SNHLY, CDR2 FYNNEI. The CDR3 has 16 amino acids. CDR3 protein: CASKQDPGTGTYEQYF. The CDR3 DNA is TGTGCCAGCAAGCAGGACCCCGGGACAGGAACCTACGAGCAGTACTTC.

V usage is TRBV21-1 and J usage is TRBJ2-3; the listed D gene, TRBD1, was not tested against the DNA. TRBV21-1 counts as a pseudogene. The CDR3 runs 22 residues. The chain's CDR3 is CASSTRHQSKFPQGTSTDTQYF. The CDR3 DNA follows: TGTGCCAGCAGCACCCGACACCAGTCCAAATTTCCTCAGGGGACTAGCACAGATACGCAGTATTTT.

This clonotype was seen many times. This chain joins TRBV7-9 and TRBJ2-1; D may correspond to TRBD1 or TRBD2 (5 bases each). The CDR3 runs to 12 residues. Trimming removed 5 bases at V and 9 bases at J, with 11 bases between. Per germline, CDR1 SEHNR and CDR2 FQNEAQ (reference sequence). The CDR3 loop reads CASSPGPGEQFF. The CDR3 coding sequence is TGTGCCAGCAGCCCGGGACCCGGTGAGCAGTTCTTC. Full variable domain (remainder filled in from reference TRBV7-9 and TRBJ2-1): DTGVSQNPRHKITKRGQNVTFRCDPISEHNRLYWYRQTLGQGPEFLTYFQNEAQLEKSRLLSDRFSAERPKGSFSTLEIQRTEQGDSAMYLCASSPGPGEQFFGPGTRLTVL.

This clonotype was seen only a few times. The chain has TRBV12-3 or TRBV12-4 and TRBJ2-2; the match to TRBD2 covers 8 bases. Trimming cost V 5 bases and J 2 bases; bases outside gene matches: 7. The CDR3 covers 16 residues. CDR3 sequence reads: CASSPGRGGNTGELFF. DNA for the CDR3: TGTGCCAGCAGTCCCGGCCGGGGGGGAAACACCGGGGAGCTGTTTTTT.

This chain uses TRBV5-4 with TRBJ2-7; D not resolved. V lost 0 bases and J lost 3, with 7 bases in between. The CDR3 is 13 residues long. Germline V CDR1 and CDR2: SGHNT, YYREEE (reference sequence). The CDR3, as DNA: TGTGCCAGCAGCTTGGACACCTACTACGAGCAGTACTTC. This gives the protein CASSLDTYYEQYF.

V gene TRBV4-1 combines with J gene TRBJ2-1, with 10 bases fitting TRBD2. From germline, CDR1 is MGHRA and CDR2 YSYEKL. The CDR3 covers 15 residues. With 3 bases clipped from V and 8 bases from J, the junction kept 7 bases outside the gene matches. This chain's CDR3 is CASSQTTSGLDEQFF. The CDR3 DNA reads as TGCGCCAGCAGCCAGACGACTAGCGGGTTGGATGAGCAGTTCTTC.

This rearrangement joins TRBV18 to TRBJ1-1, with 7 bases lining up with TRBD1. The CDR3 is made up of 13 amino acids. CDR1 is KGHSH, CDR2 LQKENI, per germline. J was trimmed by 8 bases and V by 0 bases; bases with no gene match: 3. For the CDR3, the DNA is TGTGCCAGCTCACCACCGGAAGGGGGCGAAGCTTTCTTT. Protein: CASSPPEGGEAFF.

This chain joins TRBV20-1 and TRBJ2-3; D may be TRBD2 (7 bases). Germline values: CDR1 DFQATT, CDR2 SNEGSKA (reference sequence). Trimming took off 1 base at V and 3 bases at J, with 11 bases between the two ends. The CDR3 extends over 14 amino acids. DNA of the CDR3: TGCAGTGCTAGAGCGGGGGGCCGGACAGATACGCAGTATTTT. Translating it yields CSARAGGRTDTQYF.

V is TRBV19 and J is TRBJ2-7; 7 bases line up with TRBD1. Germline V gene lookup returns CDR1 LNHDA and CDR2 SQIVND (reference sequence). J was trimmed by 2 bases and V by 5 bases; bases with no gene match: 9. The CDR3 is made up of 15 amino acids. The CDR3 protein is CASSGSGTATYEQYF. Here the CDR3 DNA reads TGTGCCAGTAGTGGTTCGGGGACAGCGACCTACGAGCAGTACTTC.

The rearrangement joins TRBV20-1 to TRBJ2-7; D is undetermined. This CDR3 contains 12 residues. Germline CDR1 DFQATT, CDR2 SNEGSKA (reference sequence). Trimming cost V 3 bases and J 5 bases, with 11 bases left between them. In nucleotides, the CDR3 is TGCAGTGCTAGTGACACTCTGGACGAGCAGTACTTC. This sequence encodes CSASDTLDEQYF.

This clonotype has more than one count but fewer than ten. For the CDR3, the DNA is TGTGCCAGCAGTTCTACACAGGGGTCCTATGGCTACACCTTC. Amino acids: CASSSTQGSYGYTF. V usage is TRBV7-2 and J usage is TRBJ1-2; 7 bases line up with TRBD1. Germline CDR1 and CDR2: SGHTA and FQGNSA. The junction had 8 bases not matched to a gene; V was cut back by 6 bases and J by 4 bases. The CDR3 spans 14 residues.

The CDR3 DNA follows: TGTGCCAGCAGCTCAGGCGGAGTAAGCTCCTACAATGAGCAGTTCTTC. This gives the protein CASSSGGVSSYNEQFF. The gene calls are TRBV5-6 and TRBJ2-1; no firm D call. Germline assignment: CDR1 SGHDT and CDR2 YYEEEE. Trimming removed 3 bases at V and 0 bases at J, with 13 bases between. There are 16 residues in the CDR3.

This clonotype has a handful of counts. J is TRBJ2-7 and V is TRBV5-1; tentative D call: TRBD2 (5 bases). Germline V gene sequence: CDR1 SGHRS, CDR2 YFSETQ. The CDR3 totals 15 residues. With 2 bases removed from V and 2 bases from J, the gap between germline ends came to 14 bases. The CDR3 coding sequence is TGCGCCAGCAGCTTTGGAGGCCAGATTACCTACGAGCAGTACTTC. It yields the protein CASSFGGQITYEQYF.

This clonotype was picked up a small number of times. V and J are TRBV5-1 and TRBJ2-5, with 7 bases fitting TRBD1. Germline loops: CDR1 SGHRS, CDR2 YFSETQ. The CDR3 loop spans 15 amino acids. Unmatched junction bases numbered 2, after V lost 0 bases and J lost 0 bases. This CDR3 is CASSLVGTDQETQYF. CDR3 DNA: TGCGCCAGCAGCTTGGTAGGGACAGACCAAGAGACCCAGTACTTC.

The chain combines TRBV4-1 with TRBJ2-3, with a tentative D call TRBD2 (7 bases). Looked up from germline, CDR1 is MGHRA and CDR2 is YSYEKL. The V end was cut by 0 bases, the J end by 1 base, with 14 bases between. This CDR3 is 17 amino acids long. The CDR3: CASSQDRGASGTDTQYF. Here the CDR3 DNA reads TGCGCCAGCAGCCAAGATCGGGGGGCCTCTGGCACAGATACGCAGTATTTT.

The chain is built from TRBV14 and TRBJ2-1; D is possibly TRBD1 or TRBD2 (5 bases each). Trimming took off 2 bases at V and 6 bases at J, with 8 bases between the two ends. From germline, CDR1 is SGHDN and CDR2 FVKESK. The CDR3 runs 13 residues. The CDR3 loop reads CASSQRGVNEQFF. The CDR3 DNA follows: TGTGCCAGCAGCCAAAGAGGGGTCAATGAGCAGTTCTTC. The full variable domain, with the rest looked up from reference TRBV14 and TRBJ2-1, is EAGVTQFPSHSVIEKGQTVTLRCDPISGHDNLYWYRRVMGKEIKFLLHFVKESKQDESGMPNNRFLAERTGGTYSTLKVQPAELEDSGVYFCASSQRGVNEQFFGPGTRLTVL.

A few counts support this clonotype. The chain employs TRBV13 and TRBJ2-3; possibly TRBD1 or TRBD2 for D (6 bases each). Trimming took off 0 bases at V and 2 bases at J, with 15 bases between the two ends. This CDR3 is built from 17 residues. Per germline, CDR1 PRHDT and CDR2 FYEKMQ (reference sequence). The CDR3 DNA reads TGTGCCAGCAGCTTAGGCCTTAGCCGGGGGCTCACAGATACGCAGTATTTT. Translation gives CASSLGLSRGLTDTQYF.

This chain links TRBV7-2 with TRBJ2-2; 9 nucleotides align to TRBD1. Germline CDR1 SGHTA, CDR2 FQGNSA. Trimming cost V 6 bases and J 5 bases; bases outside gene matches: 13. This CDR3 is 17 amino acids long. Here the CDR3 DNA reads TGTGCCAGCAGACCAACTCCGGGACAGGGTCTTACCGGGGAGCTGTTTTTT. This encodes CASRPTPGQGLTGELFF.